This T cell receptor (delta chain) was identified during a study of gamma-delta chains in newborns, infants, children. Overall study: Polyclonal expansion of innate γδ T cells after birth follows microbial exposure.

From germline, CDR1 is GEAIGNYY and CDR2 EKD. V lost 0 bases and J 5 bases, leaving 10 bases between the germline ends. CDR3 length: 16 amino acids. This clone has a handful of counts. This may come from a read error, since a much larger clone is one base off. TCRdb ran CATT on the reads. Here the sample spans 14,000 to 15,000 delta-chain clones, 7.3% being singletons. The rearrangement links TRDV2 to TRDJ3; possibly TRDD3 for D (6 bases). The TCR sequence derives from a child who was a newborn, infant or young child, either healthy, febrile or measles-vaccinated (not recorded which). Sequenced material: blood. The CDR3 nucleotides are TGTGCCTGTGACACCGCGGATACTCGGGACACCCGACAGATGTTTTTC. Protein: CACDTADTRDTRQMFF.